These T cell receptor beta chains were read from a single sample in a study of blood T cell repertoires in COVID-19. Some clones are missing from TCRdb's copy, which holds only in-frame ones; the method was immunoSEQ multiplex PCR. The data contain about 140,000 clones, 65% to 85% of them seen just once; the ten biggest clones take up around 4%. Sequenced: peripheral blood. These receptors all come from a woman aged 60-75 years with acute or convalescent COVID-19. CDR3s leave out the opening cysteine and the closing phenylalanine or tryptophan. The order of the fields is V gene, J gene, CDR3 protein.

TRBV19	TRBJ1-1	ASSLIEAGNTEAF
TRBV28	TRBJ1-2	ASSPGQGVYGYT
TRBV30	TRBJ2-2	AWSVLLSNTGELF
TRBV2	TRBJ2-7	ASSDYRVRYEQY
TRBV5-5	TRBJ2-3	ASSFQREVVDTQY
TRBV27	TRBJ2-3	ASSYGGTDTQY
TRBV5-6	TRBJ2-7	ASSLDGTSGSTEQY
TRBV30	TRBJ2-1	AWSVTIYSYNEQF
TRBV27	TRBJ1-6	ASSLSRQTNSPLH
TRBV4-1	TRBJ2-1	ASSHLPGLRPNDNEQF
TRBV5-1	TRBJ2-5	ASSSDSGSRYQETQY
TRBV24-1	TRBJ2-1	ATGSGTHFYNEQF
TRBV4-3	TRBJ2-7	ASSRRGGSRDEQY
TRBV7-2	TRBJ1-1	ASSFWPGVGTEAF
TRBV7-9	TRBJ1-4	ASGLVSNNEKLF
TRBV11-2	TRBJ1-2	ASSQQGFYGYT